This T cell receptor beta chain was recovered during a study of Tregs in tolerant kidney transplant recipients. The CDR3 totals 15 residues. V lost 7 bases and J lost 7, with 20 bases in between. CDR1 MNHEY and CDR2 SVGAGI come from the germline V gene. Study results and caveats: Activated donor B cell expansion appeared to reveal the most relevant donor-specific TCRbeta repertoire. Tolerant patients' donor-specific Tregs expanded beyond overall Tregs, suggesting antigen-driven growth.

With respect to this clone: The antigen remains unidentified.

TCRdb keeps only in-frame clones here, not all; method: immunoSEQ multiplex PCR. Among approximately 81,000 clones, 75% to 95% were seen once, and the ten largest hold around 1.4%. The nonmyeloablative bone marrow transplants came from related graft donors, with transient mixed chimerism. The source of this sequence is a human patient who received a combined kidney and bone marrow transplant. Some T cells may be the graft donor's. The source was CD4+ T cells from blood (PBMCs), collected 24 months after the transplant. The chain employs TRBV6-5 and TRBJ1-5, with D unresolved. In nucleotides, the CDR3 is TGTGCCAGCATCGCACGGCGAGGAGAGGGCCAGCCCCAGCATTTT. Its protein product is CASIARRGEGQPQHF.